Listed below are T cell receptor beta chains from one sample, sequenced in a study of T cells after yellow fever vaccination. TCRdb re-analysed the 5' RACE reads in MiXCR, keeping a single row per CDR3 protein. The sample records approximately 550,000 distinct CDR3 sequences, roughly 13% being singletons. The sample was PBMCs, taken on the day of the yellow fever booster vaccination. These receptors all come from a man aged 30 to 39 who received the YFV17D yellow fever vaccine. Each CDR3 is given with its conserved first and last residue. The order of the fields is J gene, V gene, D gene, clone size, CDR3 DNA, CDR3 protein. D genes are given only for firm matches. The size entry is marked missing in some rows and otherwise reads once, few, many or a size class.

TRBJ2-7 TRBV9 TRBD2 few TGTGCCAGCAGCAACAGCGGGAGTAACGACGAGCAGTACTTC CASSNSGSNDEQYF
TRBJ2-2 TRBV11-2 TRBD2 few TGTGCCAGCAGCTCGAGGGGACTAGCGGGAGGTAGTACCGGGGAGCTGTTTTTT CASSSRGLAGGSTGELFF
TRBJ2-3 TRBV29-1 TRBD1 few TGCAGCGTTGAAGACTGGGGACAGGGTGGCACAGATACGCAGTATTTT CSVEDWGQGGTDTQYF
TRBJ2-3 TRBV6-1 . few TGTGCCAGCACCTCACTCCTTAGCGGCACAGATACGCAGTATTTT CASTSLLSGTDTQYF
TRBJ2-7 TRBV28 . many TGTGCCAGCACCCTCATGGCAGCATCCTACGAGCAGTACTTC CASTLMAASYEQYF
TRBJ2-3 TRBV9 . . TGTGCCAGCAGCGTAGGTTCGGTAGGGACAGATACGCAGTATTTT CASSVGSVGTDTQYF
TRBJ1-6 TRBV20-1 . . TGCAGTGCTAGAGAGAGGAGCTCCTATAATTCACCCCTCCACTTT CSARERSSYNSPLHF
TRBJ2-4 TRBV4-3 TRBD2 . TGCGCCAGCAGCCAAGGGTCGAGCGGGAGGGCCAAAAACATTCAGTACTTC CASSQGSSGRAKNIQYF
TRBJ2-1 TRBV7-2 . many TGTGCCAGCAGCTTCAAAGCCTTGGCTGAGCAGTTCTTC CASSFKALAEQFF
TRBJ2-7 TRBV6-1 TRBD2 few TGTGCCAGCAGTAAGGGAGGGAGTAGCAGCGAGCAGTACTTC CASSKGGSSSEQYF
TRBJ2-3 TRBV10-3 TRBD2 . TGTGCCATCAGTGGGAAGACTAGCGGGAGCGCAGATACGCAGTATTTT CAISGKTSGSADTQYF
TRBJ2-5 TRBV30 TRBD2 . TGTGCCTGGAGTGTACGAAGGACTAGCGGGAGTAGTGAGACCAAGTACTTC CAWSVRRTSGSSETKYF
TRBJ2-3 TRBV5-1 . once TGCGCCAGCAGCTTGGAGGGGTCGTTGGGATTCACAGATACGCAGTATTTT CASSLEGSLGFTDTQYF
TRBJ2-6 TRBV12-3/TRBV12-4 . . TGTGCCAGCAGTTTATACTCTGGGGCCAACGTCCTGACTTTC CASSLYSGANVLTF
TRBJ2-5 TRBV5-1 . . TGCGCCAGCAGCTTGGACCGCGGTCGAGGTACCCAGTACTTC CASSLDRGRGTQYF
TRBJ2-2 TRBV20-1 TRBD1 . TGCAGTACTCCGGGACAGGGGCCCGGGGAGCTGTTTTTT CSTPGQGPGELFF
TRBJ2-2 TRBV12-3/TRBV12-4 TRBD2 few TGTGCCAGCAGTTTCGGACTAGCGGGAGATCCCGGGGAGCTGTTTTTT CASSFGLAGDPGELFF
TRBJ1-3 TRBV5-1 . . TGCGCCAGCAGCGACAGCCCCAGTGGAAACACCATATATTTT CASSDSPSGNTIYF
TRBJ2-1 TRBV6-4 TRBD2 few TGTGCCAGCAGTGCAGCGGGAGGGCCAAATGAGCAGTTCTTC CASSAAGGPNEQFF
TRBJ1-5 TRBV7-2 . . TGTGCCAGCAGCTTATCCCGGATTAGCAATCAGCCCCAGCATTTT CASSLSRISNQPQHF
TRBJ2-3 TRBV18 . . TGTGCCAGCTCACCACGAGCCCGCGTACCAGATACGCAGTATTTT CASSPRARVPDTQYF
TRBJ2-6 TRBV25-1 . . TGTGCCAGCGGGGTGGCTGGGGCCAACGTCCTGACTTTC CASGVAGANVLTF
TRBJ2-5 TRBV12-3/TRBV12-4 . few TGTGCCAGCACCCAGGGGTCTGGCGAGACCCAGTACTTC CASTQGSGETQYF
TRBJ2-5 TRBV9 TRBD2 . TGTGCCAGCACCCGGGGAGCGGGAGGTGAGGAGACCCAGTACTTC CASTRGAGGEETQYF
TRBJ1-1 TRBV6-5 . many TGTGCCAGCAGTTACGGGGGTAACACTGAAGCTTTCTTT CASSYGGNTEAFF
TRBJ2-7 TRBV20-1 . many TGCAGTGCTAGAGATGGCCTCATCCCCTACGAGCAGTACTTC CSARDGLIPYEQYF
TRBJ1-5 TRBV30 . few TGTGCCTGGAGTCCCACCGGGACCGGGAGCAATCAGCCCCAGCATTTT CAWSPTGTGSNQPQHF
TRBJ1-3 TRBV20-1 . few TGCAGTGCTAGAGATGTCAGGGGAAACACCATATATTTT CSARDVRGNTIYF
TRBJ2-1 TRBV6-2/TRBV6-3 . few TGTGCCAGCAGTTACGTGCATGAGCAGTTCTTC CASSYVHEQFF
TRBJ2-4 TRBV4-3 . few TGCGCCAGCAGCCAAGATCCGCCCCCCCAGATGCATGGAGCCAAAAACATTCAGTACTTC CASSQDPPPQMHGAKNIQYF
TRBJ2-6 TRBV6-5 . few TGTGCCAGCAGTTCCCCTTTCTTGCAGGGCCTCTCTGGGGCCAACGTCCTGACTTTC CASSSPFLQGLSGANVLTF
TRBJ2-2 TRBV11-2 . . TGTGCCAGCGGCCGAATGAGGGAGACCGGGGAGCTGTTTTTT CASGRMRETGELFF
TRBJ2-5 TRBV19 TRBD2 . TGTGCCAGTAATCGAGGACTAGCGGGAAAAGAGACCCAGTACTTC CASNRGLAGKETQYF
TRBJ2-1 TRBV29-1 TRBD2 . TGCAGCGTTGAAGGACTAGCGGGGATTTGGGGTGAGCAGTTCTTC CSVEGLAGIWGEQFF
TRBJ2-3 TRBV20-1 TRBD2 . TGCAGTGCCGCGGGAAGAGCGGGAGTTCCAGATACGCAGTATTTT CSAAGRAGVPDTQYF
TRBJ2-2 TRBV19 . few TGTGCCAGTAGTCGCTCCGTTTCTGGGTCCGGGGAGCTGTTTTTT CASSRSVSGSGELFF
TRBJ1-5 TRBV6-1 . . TGTGCCAGCAGTGATACGACAGGTCGGGGCGGGTATAGCAATCAGCCCCAGCATTTT CASSDTTGRGGYSNQPQHF
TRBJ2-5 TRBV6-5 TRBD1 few TGTGCCAGCAGTTACTCAGGAACAGGGGGAGAGACCCAGTACTTC CASSYSGTGGETQYF
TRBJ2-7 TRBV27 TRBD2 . TGTGCCAGCAGTCCTAGCGGGAGGGATGCCGGCGAGCAGTACTTC CASSPSGRDAGEQYF
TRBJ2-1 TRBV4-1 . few TGCGCCAGCAGCCAAGAATCGACAGTCCTCTACAATGAGCAGTTCTTC CASSQESTVLYNEQFF
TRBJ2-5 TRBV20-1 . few TGCAGTGCCCCGCGTATAGCCCAAGAGACCCAGTACTTC CSAPRIAQETQYF
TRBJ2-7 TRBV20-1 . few TGCAGTGCTTCCTCGGGCGCGCGGGCCTACGAGCAGTACTTC CSASSGARAYEQYF
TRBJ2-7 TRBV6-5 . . TGTGCCAGCAGACTCGACGGGGTCTCCTACGAGCAGTACTTC CASRLDGVSYEQYF
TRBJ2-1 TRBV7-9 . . TGTGCCAGCAGCTTAGGAGCGGAGGACTCCTCCTACAATGAGCAGTTCTTC CASSLGAEDSSYNEQFF